This TCR beta chain was sequenced for a study of cytomegalovirus exposure and HLA in healthy donors. Broader study findings: Being indistinguishable, some V segments were excluded, TRBV6-2 and TRBV6-3 among them.

The primer mix had 60 Vbeta and 13 Jbeta primers. This table comes from immunoSEQ multiplex PCR, and its TCRdb copy is limited to in-frame clones, with some not included. This table holds about 200,000 clones, approximately 79% found once. Trimming cost V 7 bases and J 9 bases, with 8 bases left between them. The germline V gene has CDR1 SGDLS and CDR2 YYNGEE. The length of the CDR3 is 10 residues. Turning to this clone: Its specificity is not known.

Source material: PBMCs. The TCR sequence derives from a man in his forties or fifties in good health and CMV-seronegative. The chain joins TRBV9 to TRBJ2-1; the D gene is possibly TRBD2 (6 bases). The CDR3 here is CASGGSEQFF. The CDR3 DNA sequence: TGTGCCAGCGGGGGGAGTGAGCAGTTCTTC.